Reported below is one TCR beta chain. This sample is drawn from a study of cytomegalovirus exposure and HLA in healthy donors. With V trimmed by 4 bases and J by 13 bases, 14 bases remained unmatched. Germline CDR1 SGHDT, CDR2 YYEEEE. CDR3 length equals 15 residues. Clones were sequenced by immunoSEQ multiplex PCR, and TCRdb holds only the in-frame ones, with some missing. This table holds roughly 270,000 clones, around 87% found once. The gene calls are TRBV5-6 and TRBJ1-4, with TRBD1 matching 9 bases. This receptor was obtained from a woman aged 18 to 35 in good health and CMV-seronegative. Sequences were obtained from PBMCs. CDR3 in amino acids: CASSRRRTGDKRLFF. DNA of the CDR3: TGTGCCAGCAGCCGGCGCCGGACAGGGGATAAAAGACTGTTTTTT.